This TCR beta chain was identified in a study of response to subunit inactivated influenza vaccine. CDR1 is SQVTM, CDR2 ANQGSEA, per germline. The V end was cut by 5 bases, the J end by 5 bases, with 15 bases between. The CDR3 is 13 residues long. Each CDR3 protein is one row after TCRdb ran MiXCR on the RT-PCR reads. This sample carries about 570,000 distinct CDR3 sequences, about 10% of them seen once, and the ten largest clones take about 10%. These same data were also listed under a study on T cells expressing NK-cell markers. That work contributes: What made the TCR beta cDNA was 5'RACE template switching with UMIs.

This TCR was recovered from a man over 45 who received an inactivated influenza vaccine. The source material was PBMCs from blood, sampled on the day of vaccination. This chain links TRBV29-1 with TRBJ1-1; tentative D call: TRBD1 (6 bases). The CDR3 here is CSVTGLSWTEAFF. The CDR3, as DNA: TGCAGCGTTACAGGGTTAAGTTGGACTGAAGCTTTCTTT.